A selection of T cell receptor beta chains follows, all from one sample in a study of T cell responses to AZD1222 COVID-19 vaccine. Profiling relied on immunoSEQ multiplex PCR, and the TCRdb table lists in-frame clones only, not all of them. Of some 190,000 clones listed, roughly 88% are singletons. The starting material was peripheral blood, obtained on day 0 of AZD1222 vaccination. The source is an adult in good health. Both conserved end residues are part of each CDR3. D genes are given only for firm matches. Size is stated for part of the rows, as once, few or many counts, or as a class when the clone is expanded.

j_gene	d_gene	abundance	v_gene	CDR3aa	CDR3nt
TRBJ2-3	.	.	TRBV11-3	CASSPPWADTQYF	TGTGCCAGCAGTCCTCCCTGGGCAGATACGCAGTATTTT
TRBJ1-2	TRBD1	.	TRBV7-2	CASSTSGTVANYGYTF	TGTGCCAGCAGCACCTCCGGGACAGTCGCTAACTATGGCTACACCTTC
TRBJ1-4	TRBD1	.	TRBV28	CASSLQGGGEKLFF	TGTGCCAGCAGTTTACAGGGGGGGGGTGAAAAACTGTTTTTT
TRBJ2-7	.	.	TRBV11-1	CASSLAAGRGRYF	TGTGCCAGCAGCTTAGCGGCGGGACGGGGCAGGTACTTC
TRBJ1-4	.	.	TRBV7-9	CASSLSLMEKLFF	TGTGCCAGCAGCTTATCCCTGATGGAAAAACTGTTTTTT
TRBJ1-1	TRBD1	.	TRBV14	CASSPTGQGESMNTEAFF	TGTGCCAGCAGCCCAACGGGACAGGGCGAATCCATGAACACTGAAGCTTTCTTT
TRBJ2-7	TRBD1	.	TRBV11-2	CASSLMKPGQGSYEQYF	TGTGCCAGCAGCCTTATGAAGCCGGGACAGGGTTCCTACGAGCAGTACTTC
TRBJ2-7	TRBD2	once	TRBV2	CAGEGEQYF	TGTGCCGGGGAGGGGGAGCAGTACTTC
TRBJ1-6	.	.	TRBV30	CAWSGADQAPLHF	TGTGCCTGGAGTGGGGCCGATCAGGCACCCCTCCACTTT
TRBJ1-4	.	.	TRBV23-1	CASSQRETGCNEKLFF	TGCGCCAGCAGTCAAAGGGAAACAGGCTGTAATGAAAAACTGTTTTTT
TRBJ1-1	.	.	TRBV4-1	CASSQAAEWTEAFF	TGCGCCAGCAGCCAAGCCGCCGAGTGGACTGAAGCTTTCTTT